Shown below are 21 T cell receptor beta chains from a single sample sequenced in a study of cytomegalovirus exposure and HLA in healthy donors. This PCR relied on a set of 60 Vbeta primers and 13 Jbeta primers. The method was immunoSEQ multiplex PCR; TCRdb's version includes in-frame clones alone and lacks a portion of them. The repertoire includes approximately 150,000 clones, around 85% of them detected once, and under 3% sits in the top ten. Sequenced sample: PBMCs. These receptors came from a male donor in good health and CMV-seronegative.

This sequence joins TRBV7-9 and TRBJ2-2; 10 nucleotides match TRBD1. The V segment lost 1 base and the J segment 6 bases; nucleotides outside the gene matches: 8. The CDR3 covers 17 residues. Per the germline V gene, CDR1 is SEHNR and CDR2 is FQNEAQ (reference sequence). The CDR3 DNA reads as TGTGCCAGCAGCTTAGTGGGACAGGGGCCTGGCGCCGGGGAGCTGTTTTTT. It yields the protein CASSLVGQGPGAGELFF.

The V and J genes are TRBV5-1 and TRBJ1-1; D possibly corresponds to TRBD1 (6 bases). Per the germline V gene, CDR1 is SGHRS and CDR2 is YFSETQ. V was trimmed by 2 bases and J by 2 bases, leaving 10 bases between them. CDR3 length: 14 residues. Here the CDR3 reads CASSFGQRNTEAFF. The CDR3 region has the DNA TGCGCCAGCAGCTTTGGACAGCGCAACACTGAAGCTTTCTTT.

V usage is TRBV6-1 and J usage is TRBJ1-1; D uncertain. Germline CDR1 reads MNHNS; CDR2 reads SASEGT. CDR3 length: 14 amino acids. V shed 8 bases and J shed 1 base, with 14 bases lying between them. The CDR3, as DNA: TGTGCCAGCCGGAGAGGTCTTCAGAACACTGAAGCTTTCTTT. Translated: CASRRGLQNTEAFF.

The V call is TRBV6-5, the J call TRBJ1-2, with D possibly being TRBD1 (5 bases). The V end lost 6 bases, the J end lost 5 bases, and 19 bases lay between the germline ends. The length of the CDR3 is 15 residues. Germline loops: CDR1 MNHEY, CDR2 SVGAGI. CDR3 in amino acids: CASRNYRRSWYGYTF. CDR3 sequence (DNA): TGTGCCAGCAGAAACTACAGGAGATCTTGGTATGGCTACACCTTC.

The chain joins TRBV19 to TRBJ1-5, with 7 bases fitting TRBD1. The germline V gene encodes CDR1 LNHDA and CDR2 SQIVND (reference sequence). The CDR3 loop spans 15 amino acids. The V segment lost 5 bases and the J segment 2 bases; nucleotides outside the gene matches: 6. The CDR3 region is CASSPTDRGNQPQHF. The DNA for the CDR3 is TGTGCCAGTAGTCCGACCGACAGGGGCAATCAGCCCCAGCATTTT.

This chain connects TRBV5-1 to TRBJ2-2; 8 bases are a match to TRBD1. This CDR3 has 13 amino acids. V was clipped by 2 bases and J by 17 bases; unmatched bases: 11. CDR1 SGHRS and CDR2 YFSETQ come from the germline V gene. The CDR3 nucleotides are TGCGCCAGCAGCTTAACCGGGACAGGTCGCCGTTTTTTT. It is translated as CASSLTGTGRRFF.

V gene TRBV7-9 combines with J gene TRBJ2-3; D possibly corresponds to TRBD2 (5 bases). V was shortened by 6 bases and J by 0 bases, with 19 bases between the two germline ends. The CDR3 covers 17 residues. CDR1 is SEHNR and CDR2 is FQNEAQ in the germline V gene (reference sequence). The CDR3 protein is CASRSRGLGSSTDTQYF. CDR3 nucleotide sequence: TGTGCCAGCAGATCGAGAGGGCTGGGGTCTAGCACAGATACGCAGTATTTT.

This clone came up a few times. The CDR3, as DNA: TGTGCCAGCAGCCAGCAGGGACAGGGGGTTCGGGGCTACACCTTC. Translated: CASSQQGQGVRGYTF. The chain is built from TRBV5-4 and TRBJ1-2, with 11 positions matching TRBD1. The CDR3 extends over 15 amino acids. CDR1 is SGHNT and CDR2 is YYREEE in the germline V gene (reference sequence). J gave up 8 bases and V 4 bases, and 10 bases lay outside the gene matches.

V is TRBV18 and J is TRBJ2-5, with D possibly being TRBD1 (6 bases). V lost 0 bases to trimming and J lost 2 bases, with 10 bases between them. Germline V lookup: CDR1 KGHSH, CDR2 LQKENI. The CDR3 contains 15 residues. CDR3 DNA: TGTGCCAGCTCACCACCCGGACAGTCTCAAGAGACCCAGTACTTC. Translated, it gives CASSPPGQSQETQYF.

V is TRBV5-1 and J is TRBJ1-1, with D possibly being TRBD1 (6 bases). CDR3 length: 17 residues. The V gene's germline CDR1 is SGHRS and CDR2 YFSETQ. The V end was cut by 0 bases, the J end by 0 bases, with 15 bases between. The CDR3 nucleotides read TGCGCCAGCAGCTTGGAGGTTGGCAGGGGAATGAACACTGAAGCTTTCTTT. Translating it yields CASSLEVGRGMNTEAFF.

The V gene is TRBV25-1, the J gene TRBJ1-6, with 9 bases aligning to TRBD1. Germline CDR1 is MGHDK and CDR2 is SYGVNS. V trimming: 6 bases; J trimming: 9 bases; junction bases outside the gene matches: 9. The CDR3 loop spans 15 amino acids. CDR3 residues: CASSSPGTGFSPLHF. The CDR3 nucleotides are TGTGCCAGCAGCTCCCCCGGGACAGGGTTTTCACCCCTCCACTTT.

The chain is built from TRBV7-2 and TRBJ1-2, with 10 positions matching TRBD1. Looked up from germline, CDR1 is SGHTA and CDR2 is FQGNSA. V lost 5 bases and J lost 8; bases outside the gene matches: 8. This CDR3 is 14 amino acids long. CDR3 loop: CASSPGQGFLGYTF. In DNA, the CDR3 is TGTGCCAGCAGCCCGGGACAGGGGTTTCTCGGCTACACCTTC.

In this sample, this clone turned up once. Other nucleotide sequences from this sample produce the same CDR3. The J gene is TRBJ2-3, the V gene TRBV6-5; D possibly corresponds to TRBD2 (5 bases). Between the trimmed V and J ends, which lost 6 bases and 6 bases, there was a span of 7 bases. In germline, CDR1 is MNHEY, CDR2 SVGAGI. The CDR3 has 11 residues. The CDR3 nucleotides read TGTGCCAGCAGGAGGGCCGATACGCAGTATTTT. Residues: CASRRADTQYF.

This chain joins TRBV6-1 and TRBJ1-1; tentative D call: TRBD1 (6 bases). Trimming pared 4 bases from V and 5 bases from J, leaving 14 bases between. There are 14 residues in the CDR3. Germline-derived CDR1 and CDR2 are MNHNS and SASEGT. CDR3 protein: CASSATRGGTEAFF. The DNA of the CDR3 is TGTGCCAGCAGTGCCACCAGGGGAGGGACTGAAGCTTTCTTT.

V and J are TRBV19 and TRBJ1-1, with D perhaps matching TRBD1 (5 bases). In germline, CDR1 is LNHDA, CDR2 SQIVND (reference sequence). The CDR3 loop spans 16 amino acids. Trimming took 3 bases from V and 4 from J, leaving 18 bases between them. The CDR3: CASSIYRSGARTEAFF. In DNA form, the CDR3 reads TGTGCCAGTAGTATTTACAGGTCGGGTGCACGCACTGAAGCTTTCTTT.

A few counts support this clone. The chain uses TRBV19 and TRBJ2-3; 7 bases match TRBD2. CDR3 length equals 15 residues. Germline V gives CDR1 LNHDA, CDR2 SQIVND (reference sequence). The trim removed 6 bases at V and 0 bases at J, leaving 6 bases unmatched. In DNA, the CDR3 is TGTGCCAGTAGCGGGACTACCTATAGCACAGATACGCAGTATTTT. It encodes CASSGTTYSTDTQYF.

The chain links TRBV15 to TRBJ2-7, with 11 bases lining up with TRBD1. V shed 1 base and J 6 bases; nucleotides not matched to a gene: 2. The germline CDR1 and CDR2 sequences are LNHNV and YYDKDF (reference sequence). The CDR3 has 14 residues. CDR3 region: CATSRAGTGGEQYF. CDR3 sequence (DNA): TGTGCCACCAGCAGAGCCGGGACAGGGGGCGAGCAGTACTTC. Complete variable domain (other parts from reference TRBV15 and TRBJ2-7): DAMVIQNPRYQVTQFGKPVTLSCSQTLNHNVMYWYQQKSSQAPKLLFHYYDKDFNNEADTPDNFQSRRPNTSFCFLDIRSPGLGDTAMYLCATSRAGTGGEQYFGPGTRLTVT.

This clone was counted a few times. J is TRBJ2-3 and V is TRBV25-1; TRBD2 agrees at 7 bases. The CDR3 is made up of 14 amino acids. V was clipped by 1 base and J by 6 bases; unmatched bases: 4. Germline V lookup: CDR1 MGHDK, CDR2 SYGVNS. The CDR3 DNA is TGTGCCAGCAGTGAATCGCGGGGGTACGATACGCAGTATTTT. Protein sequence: CASSESRGYDTQYF.

This CDR3 reads CASSVKGDTEAFF. DNA of the CDR3: TGTGCCAGTAGTGTGAAAGGGGACACTGAAGCTTTCTTT. V is TRBV19 and J is TRBJ1-1; D might be TRBD1 (5 bases). Germline CDR1 LNHDA, CDR2 SQIVND (reference sequence). V was pared by 5 bases and J by 3 bases, with 10 bases between. The CDR3 runs 13 residues.

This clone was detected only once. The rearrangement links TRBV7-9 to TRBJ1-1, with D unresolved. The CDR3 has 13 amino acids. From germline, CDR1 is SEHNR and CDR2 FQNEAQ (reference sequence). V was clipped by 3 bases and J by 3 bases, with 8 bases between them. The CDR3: CASSFVPDTEAFF. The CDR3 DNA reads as TGTGCCAGCAGCTTTGTTCCCGACACTGAAGCTTTCTTT.

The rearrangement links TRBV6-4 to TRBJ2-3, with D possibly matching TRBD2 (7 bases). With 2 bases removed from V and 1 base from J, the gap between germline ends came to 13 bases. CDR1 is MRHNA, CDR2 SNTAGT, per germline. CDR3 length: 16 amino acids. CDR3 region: CASSDGRGARTDTQYF. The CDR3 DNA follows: TGTGCCAGCAGTGACGGACGGGGGGCCCGCACAGATACGCAGTATTTT.